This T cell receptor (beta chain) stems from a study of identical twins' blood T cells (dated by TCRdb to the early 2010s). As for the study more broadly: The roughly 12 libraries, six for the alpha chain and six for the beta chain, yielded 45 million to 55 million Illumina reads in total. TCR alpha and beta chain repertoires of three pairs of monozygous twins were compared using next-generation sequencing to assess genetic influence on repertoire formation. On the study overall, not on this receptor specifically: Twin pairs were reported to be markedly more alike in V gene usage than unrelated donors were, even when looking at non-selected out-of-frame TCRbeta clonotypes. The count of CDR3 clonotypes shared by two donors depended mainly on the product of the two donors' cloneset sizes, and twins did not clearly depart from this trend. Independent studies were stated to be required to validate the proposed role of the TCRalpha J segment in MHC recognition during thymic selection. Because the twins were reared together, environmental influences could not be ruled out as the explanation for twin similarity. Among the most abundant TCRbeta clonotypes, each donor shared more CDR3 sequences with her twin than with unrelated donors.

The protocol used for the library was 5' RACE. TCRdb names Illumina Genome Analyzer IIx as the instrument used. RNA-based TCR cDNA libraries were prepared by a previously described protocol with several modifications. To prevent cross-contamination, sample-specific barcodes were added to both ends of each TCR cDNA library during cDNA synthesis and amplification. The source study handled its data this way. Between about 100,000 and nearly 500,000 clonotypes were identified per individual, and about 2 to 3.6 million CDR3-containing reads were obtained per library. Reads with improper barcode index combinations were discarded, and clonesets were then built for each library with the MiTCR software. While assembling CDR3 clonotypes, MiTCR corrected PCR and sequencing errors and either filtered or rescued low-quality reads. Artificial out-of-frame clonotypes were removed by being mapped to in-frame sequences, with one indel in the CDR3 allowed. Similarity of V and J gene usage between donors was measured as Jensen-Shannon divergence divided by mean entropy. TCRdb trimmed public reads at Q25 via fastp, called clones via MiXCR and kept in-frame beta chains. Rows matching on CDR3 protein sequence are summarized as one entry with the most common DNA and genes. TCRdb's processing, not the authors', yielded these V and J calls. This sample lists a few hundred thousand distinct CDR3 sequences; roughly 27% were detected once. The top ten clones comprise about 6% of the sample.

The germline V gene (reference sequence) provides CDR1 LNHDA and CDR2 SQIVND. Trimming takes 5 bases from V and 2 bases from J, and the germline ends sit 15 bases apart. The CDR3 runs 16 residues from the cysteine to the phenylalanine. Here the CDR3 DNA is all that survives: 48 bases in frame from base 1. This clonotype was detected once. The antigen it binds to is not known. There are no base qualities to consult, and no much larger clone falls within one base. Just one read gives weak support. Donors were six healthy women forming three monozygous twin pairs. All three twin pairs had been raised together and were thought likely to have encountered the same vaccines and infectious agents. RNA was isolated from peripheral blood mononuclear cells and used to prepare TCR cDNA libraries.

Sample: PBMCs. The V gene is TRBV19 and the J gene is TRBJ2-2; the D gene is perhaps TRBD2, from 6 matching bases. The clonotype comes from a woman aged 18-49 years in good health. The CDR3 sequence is CASSSPGLSNTGELFF. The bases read TGTGCCAGTAGTTCCCCGGGACTTTCAAACACCGGGGAGCTGTTTTTT.